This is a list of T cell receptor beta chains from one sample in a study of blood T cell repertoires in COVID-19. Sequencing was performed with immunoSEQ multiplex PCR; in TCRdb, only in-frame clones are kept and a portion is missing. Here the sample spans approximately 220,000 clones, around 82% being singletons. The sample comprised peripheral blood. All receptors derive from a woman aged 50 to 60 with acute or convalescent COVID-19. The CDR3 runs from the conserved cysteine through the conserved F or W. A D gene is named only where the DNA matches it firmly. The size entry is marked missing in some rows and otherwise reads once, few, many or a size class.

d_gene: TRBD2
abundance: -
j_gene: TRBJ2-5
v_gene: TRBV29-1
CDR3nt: TGCAGCGTTGAATGGCTAGCGGGGAAAGAGACCCAGTACTTC
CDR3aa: CSVEWLAGKETQYF

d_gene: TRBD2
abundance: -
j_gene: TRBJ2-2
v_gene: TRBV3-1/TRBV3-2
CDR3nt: TGTGCCAGCAGCCAATATGTTACTAGCGGGAGGGCCGGGGAGCTGTTTTTT
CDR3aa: CASSQYVTSGRAGELFF

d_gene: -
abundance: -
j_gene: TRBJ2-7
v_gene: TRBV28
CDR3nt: TGTGCCAGCAGTTTACGGTCAGGGATTCTACCTCCCTACGAGCAGTACTTC
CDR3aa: CASSLRSGILPPYEQYF

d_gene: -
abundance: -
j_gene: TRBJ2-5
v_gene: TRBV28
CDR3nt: TGTGCCAGCAGTTCCTGGACAGAAGAGACCCAGTACTTC
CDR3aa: CASSSWTEETQYF

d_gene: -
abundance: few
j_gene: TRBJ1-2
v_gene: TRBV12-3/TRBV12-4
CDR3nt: TGTGCCAGCAGTTGGCCAAACCGATATGGCTACACCTTC
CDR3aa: CASSWPNRYGYTF

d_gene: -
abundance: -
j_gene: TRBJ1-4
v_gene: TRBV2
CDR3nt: TGTGCCAGCAACCAGAAGGGGTCATCAGTAGGGCCCGATGAAAAACTGTTTTTT
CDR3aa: CASNQKGSSVGPDEKLFF

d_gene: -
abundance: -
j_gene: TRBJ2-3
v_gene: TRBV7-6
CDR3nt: TGTGCCAGCAGCTTAACTAACACAGATACGCAGTATTTT
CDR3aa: CASSLTNTDTQYF

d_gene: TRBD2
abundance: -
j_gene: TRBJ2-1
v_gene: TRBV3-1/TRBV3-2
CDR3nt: TGTGCCAGCAGCCTCGGGCTAGCGGGAGGAGTCCCTGCCAATGAGCAGTTCTTC
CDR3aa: CASSLGLAGGVPANEQFF

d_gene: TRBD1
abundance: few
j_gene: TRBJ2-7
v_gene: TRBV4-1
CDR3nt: TGCGCCAGCAGCCTAGGACAGGGAACGTTCTACGAGCAGTACTTC
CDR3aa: CASSLGQGTFYEQYF

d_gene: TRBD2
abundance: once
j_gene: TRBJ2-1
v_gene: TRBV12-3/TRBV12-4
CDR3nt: TGTGCCAGCAGATTAAGCGGGAGTAATGAGCAGTTCTTC
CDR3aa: CASRLSGSNEQFF

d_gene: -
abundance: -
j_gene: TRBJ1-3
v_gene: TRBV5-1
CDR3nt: TGCGCCAGCAGCCCTGGAGGGGCGTATGGAAACACCATATATTTT
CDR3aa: CASSPGGAYGNTIYF

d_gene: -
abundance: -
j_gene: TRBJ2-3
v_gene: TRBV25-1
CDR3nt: TGTGCCAGCAGCACAGGGACAGATACGCAGTATTTT
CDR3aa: CASSTGTDTQYF

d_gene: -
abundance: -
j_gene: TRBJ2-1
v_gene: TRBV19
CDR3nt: TGTGCCAGTAGTTTTAGCGCCTCCTACAATGAGCAGTTCTTC
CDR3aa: CASSFSASYNEQFF

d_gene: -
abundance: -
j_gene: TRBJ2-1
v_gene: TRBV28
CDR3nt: TGTGCCAGCACCTCAGTCTCCTACAATGAGCAGTTCTTC
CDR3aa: CASTSVSYNEQFF

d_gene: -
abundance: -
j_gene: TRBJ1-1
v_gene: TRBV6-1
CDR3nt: TGTGCCAGCAGTGATTCAGGGGATCTACTTGTTGAAGCTTTCTTT
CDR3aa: CASSDSGDLLVEAFF

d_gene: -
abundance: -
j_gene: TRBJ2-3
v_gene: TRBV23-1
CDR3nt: TGCGCCAGCAGTCCCCGCGGGACAGTGAATGCAGATACGCAGTATTTT
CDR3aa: CASSPRGTVNADTQYF

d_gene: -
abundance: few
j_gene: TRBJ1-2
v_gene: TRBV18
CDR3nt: TGTGCCAGCTCACCGGTCCTCGGTGGCTACACCTTC
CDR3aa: CASSPVLGGYTF

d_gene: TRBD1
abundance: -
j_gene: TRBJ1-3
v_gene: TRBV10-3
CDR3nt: TGTGCCATCAGTGCGGGACAGTTTGGTGGAAACACCATATATTTT
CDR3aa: CAISAGQFGGNTIYF

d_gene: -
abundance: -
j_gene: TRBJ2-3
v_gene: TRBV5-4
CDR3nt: TGTGCCAGCAGCTTATCAGGGGGGGATACGCAGTATTTT
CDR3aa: CASSLSGGDTQYF

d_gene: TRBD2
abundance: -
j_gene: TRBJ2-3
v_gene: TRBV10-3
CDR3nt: TGTGCCATCAGTCCCGGGCCAGCGGGGGGCAGCACAGATACGCAGTATTTT
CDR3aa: CAISPGPAGGSTDTQYF

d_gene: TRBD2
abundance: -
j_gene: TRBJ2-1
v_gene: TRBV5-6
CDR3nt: TGTGCCAGCAGCCCCTTGGGAGCGGGAGGAAGCAATGAGCAGTTCTTC
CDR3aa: CASSPLGAGGSNEQFF

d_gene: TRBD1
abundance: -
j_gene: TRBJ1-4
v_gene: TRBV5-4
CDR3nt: TGTGCCAGCAGCCGGGACAGGGGAAATGAAAAACTGTTTTTT
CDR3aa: CASSRDRGNEKLFF

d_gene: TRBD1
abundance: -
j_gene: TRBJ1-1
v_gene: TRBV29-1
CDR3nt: TGCAGCGTTGCACCCACAGGGGAGACTGAAGCTTTCTTT
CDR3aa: CSVAPTGETEAFF

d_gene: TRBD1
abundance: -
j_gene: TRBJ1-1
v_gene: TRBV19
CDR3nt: TGTGCCAGTAAAGGACAGGGGGCAGGTGAAGCTTTCTTT
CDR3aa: CASKGQGAGEAFF

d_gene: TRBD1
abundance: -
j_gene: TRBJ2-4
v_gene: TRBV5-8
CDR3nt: TGTGCCAGCAGTTGGACAGGGGCGGCCAAAAACATTCAGTACTTC
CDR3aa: CASSWTGAAKNIQYF

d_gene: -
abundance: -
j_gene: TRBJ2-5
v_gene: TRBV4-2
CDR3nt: TGTGCCAGCAGCCAAGTAGCCGGAAAACGGGAGACCCAGTACTTC
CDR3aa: CASSQVAGKRETQYF

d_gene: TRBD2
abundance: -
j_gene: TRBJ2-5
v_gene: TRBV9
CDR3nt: TGTGCCAGCGGGGGGACTAGCTCGGTCAAGGAGACCCAGTACTTC
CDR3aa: CASGGTSSVKETQYF

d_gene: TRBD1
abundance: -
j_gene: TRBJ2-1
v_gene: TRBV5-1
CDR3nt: TGCGCCAGCAGCTTGGGGGACAGGGGAAGGGATGAGCAGTTCTTC
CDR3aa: CASSLGDRGRDEQFF

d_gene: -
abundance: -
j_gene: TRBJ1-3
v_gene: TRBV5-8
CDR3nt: TGTGCCAGCAGTTTATCCTCTGGAAACACCATATATTTT
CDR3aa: CASSLSSGNTIYF

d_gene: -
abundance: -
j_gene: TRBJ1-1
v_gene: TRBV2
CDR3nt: TGTGCCAGCAGTGAGGGGTCAGGGTACCCTCACACTGAAGCTTTCTTT
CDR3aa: CASSEGSGYPHTEAFF

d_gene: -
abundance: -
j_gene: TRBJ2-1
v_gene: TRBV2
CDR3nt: TGTGCCAGCCTCAGACAGTTTTCCAATGAGCAGTTCTTC
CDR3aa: CASLRQFSNEQFF

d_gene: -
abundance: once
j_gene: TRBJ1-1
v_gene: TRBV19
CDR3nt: TGTGCCAGTAGTATGGGGGGTGGGGCTCCTAACACTGAAGCTTTCTTT
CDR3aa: CASSMGGGAPNTEAFF

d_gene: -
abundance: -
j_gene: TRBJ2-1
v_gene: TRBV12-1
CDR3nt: TGTGCCAGCAGCCCAGAGGCGGGAGGGGCTAGGAATGAGCAGTTCTTC
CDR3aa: CASSPEAGGARNEQFF

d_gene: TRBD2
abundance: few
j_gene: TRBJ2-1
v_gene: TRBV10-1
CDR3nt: TGCGCCAGCAGTGGGGTGGGAGCGGGGAATGAGCAGTTCTTC
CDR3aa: CASSGVGAGNEQFF

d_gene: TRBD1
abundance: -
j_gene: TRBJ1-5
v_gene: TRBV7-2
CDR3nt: TGTGCCAGCACCCCTTCGACAGGGGGAGGCAATCAGCCCCAGCATTTT
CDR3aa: CASTPSTGGGNQPQHF

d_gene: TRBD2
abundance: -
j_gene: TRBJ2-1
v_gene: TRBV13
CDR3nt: TGTGCCAGCAGCTCCCGACTAGCGACCATTTACAATGAGCAGTTCTTC
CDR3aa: CASSSRLATIYNEQFF

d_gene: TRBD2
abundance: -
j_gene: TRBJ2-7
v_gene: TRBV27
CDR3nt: TGTGCCAGCAGTTTATCGGGGACTAGCGGGAGGACTCTCGAGCAGTACTTC
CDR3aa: CASSLSGTSGRTLEQYF

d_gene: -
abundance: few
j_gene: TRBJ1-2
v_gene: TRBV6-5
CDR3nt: TGTGCCAGCAGTCTTTCAGCGAACTTATTATTGGGCTACACCTTC
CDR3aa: CASSLSANLLLGYTF

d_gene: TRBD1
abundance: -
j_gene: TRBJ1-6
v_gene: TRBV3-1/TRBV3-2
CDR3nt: TGTGCCAGCAGCACCTGGACAGGGTCGAATTCACCCCTCCACTTT
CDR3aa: CASSTWTGSNSPLHF

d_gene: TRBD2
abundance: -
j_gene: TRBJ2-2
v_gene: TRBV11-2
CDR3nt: TGTGCCAGCAGCTTAGTGGGACTACAACCCGGGGAGCTGTTTTTT
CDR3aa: CASSLVGLQPGELFF

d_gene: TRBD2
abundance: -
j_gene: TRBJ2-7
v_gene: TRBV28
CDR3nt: TGTGCCAGCAGTCCGGGACTAGCGGGAGGAGGCGAGCAGTACTTC
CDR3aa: CASSPGLAGGGEQYF

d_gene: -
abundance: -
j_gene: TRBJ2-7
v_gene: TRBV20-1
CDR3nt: TGCAGTGCTAGAGACAGCTACGAGCAGTACTTC
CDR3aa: CSARDSYEQYF

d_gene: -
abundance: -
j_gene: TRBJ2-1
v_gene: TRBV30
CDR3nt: TGTGCCTGGAGCCACGGGACTGGATACAATGAGCAGTTCTTC
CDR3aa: CAWSHGTGYNEQFF

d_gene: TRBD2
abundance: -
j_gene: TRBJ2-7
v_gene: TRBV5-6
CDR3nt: TGTGCCAGCAGCGGCGAGGGACTAGCGGGCGTATACGAGCAGTACTTC
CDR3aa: CASSGEGLAGVYEQYF

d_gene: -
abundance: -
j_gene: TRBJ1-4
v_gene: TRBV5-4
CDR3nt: TGTGCCAGCAGCTTGTTAGGGGAAGAAGAAAAACTGTTTTTT
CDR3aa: CASSLLGEEEKLFF

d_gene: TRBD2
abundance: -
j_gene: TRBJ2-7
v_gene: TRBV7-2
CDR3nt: TGTGCCAGCAGCTTAGCTTCGGGTCTAGCGGCCTACGAGCAGTACTTC
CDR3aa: CASSLASGLAAYEQYF

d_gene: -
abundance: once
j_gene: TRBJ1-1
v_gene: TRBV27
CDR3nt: TGTGCCAGCAGTTTAGTCGTTAACACTGAAGCTTTCTTT
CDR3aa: CASSLVVNTEAFF

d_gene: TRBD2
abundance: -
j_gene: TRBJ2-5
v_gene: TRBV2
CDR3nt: TGTGCCAGCAGACAAGGGTCTAGCGGGAGCCAAGAGACCCAGTACTTC
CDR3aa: CASRQGSSGSQETQYF

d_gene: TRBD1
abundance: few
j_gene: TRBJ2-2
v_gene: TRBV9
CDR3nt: TGTGCCAGCAGCGTACCTGCAGGGGGCCACACCGGGGAGCTGTTTTTT
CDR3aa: CASSVPAGGHTGELFF

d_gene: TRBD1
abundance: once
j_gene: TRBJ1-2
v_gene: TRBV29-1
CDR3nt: TGCAGCGTGTTGGCGGGACAGACAACCTATGGCTACACCTTC
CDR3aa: CSVLAGQTTYGYTF

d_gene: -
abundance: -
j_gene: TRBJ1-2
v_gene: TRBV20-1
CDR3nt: TGCAGTGCTAGTTTAATGGGCATTATTAACTATGGCTACACCTTC
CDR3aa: CSASLMGIINYGYTF

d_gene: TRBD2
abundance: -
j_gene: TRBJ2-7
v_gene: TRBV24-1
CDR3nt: TGTGCCACCAGTGATTTGCCTACTCCGGGAGGGCGTTACGAGCAGTACTTC
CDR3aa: CATSDLPTPGGRYEQYF

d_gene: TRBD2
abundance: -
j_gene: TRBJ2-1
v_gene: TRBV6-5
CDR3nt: TGTGCCAGCAGTTACCAACTAGCGGCCAATGAGCAGTTCTTC
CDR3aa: CASSYQLAANEQFF

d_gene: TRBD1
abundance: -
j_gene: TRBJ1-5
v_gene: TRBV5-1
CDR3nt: TGCGCCAGCAGCTCGACAGGGGCAGGCAATCAGCCCCAGCATTTT
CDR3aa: CASSSTGAGNQPQHF

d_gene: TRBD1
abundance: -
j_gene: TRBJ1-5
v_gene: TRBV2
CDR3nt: TGTGCCAGCGGGTATCCGGGACAGGGTAATCAGCCCCAGCATTTT
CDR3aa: CASGYPGQGNQPQHF

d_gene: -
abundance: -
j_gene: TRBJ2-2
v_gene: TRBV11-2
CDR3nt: TGTGCCAGCAGCGGGGCCGACAGGAGGAGAACCGGGGAGCTGTTTTTT
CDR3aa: CASSGADRRRTGELFF

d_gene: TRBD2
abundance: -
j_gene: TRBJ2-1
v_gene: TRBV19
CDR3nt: TGTGCCAGTAGTATGGGAGGAAGGGGGCGGGAGGGGTATGAGCAGTTCTTC
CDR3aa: CASSMGGRGREGYEQFF